The 10 T cell receptor beta chains below all came from one sample that was sequenced in a study of shared clonotypes between healthy human individuals. Here immunoSEQ multiplex PCR was the method, and the copy in TCRdb shows in-frame clones only, minus some. The sample includes a few million clones, 90% to 96% of them seen just once. Sequenced sample: naive CD4+ T cells sorted from blood. Subset of the sample: CD45RA+ positively selected. All receptors come from a man younger than 35 in good health.

The chain links TRBV10-2 to TRBJ2-2; D uncertain. The CDR3 has 14 residues. Germline CDR1 is WSHSY and CDR2 is SAAADI. Trimming left V 6 bases short and J 0 bases short, with 8 bases between. CDR3 nucleotides: TGCGCCAGCAGGGTTTACGCGAACACCGGGGAGCTGTTTTTT. This encodes CASRVYANTGELFF.

V and J are TRBV10-3 and TRBJ2-3; possibly TRBD1 for D (5 bases). The CDR3 totals 12 residues. V was clipped by 7 bases and J by 6 bases, with 11 bases between them. In germline, CDR1 is ENHRY, CDR2 SYGVKD. The CDR3 reads CAITEPGDTQYF. The CDR3 nucleotides are TGTGCCATCACCGAGCCAGGGGATACGCAGTATTTT.

The chain joins TRBV5-4 to TRBJ2-7; D is perhaps TRBD1 or TRBD2 (5 bases each). The CDR3 has 12 residues. V was shortened by 10 bases and J by 7 bases, with 18 bases between the two germline ends. The germline V gene encodes CDR1 SGHNT and CDR2 YYREEE (reference sequence). CDR3 residues: CAEQGRTGEQYF. The DNA for the CDR3 is TGTGCCGAGCAGGGAAGGACGGGAGAGCAGTACTTC.

This clone was seen only a few times. The chain joins TRBV10-3 to TRBJ2-7; possibly TRBD1 for D (6 bases). The V gene's germline CDR1 is ENHRY and CDR2 SYGVKD. The CDR3 is 13 amino acids. The V end lost 8 bases, the J end lost 3 bases, and 14 bases lay between the germline ends. The CDR3 sequence is CAIGPETGYEQYF. In nucleotides, the CDR3 is TGTGCCATCGGCCCCGAGACAGGCTACGAGCAGTACTTC.

The chain's CDR3 is CASSEMGKRGGAIYGYTF. The CDR3 bases are TGTGCCAGCAGTGAAATGGGGAAGCGGGGGGGCGCGATCTATGGCTACACCTTC. This chain uses TRBV6-1 with TRBJ1-2; weak D call: TRBD1 (6 bases). V dropped 2 bases and J dropped 4 bases, with 23 bases sitting between them. The CDR3 spans 18 residues. CDR1 is MNHNS and CDR2 is SASEGT in the germline V gene.

In DNA form, the CDR3 reads TGTGCCAGCAGCTCGGCGGGGGGCCTTAGCACAGATACGCAGTATTTT. Its translation: CASSSAGGLSTDTQYF. The chain recombines TRBV4-2 with TRBJ2-3; the match to TRBD2 covers 8 bases. CDR3 length equals 16 residues. CDR1 and CDR2 (germline): LGHNA, YNFKEQ. V shed 5 bases, J shed 0 bases, and the junction held 7 bases outside the gene matches.

This clone was recorded only once. CDR3 amino acids: CASSNPGGAFYGYTF. CDR3 in DNA: TGTGCCAGCAGCAACCCAGGGGGCGCATTCTATGGCTACACCTTC. V is TRBV5-4 and J is TRBJ1-2; 8 bases agree with TRBD1. The CDR3 totals 15 residues. Trimming took 4 bases from V and 4 from J; bases not matched to a gene: 9. CDR1 is SGHNT, CDR2 YYREEE, per germline (reference sequence).

This clone has a handful of counts. J is TRBJ1-1 and V is TRBV7-2; D is ambiguous. In germline, CDR1 is SGHTA, CDR2 FQGNSA. The CDR3 totals 14 residues. With 7 bases removed from V and 1 base from J, the gap between germline ends came to 13 bases. Written as DNA, the CDR3 is TGTGCCAGCACCAATCGTGGAAGGAACACTGAAGCTTTCTTT. This codes for CASTNRGRNTEAFF.

The chain links TRBV5-4 to TRBJ2-2; no reliable D call. The CDR3 extends over 15 amino acids. Germline-derived CDR1 and CDR2 are SGHNT and YYREEE (reference sequence). V was trimmed by 0 bases and J by 3 bases, leaving 9 bases between them. CDR3 DNA: TGTGCCAGCAGCTTGGATGGCGGAGACACCGGGGAGCTGTTTTTT. This codes for CASSLDGGDTGELFF.

Comments on this clone: Other DNA sequences of this sample code for an identical CDR3. This CDR3 is CASSRQGLNGYTF. CDR3 bases: TGTGCCAGCAGCCGACAGGGTTTGAATGGCTACACCTTC. J is TRBJ1-2 and V is TRBV27; 7 bases fit TRBD1. The length of the CDR3 is 13 residues. Germline trimming cut 6 bases from V and 6 bases from J; bases unmatched to any gene: 7. CDR1 MNHEY and CDR2 SMNVEV come from the germline V gene (reference sequence).